The rows below give T cell receptor beta chains drawn from one sample of a study of T-cell memory formation after mild COVID-19. A single record per CDR3 protein comes from TCRdb applying MiXCR to the 5' RACE reads. The sample lists some 110,000 distinct CDR3 sequences; about 18% were seen once. Sequences were obtained from PBMCs or a T cell subset sorted from them (not recorded which). The source is an adult woman who had mild COVID-19 (a few samples of this study predate the infection). Cell type and time point are not known. Both conserved end residues are part of each CDR3. A D gene is named only where the DNA matches it firmly. Part of the rows lack a size; the others show once, few, many or a class for expanded clones.

size: .; J: TRBJ1-2; D: .; V: TRBV9; DNA: TGTGCCAGCAGTCCAAGTGGGCGGGGATATGGCTACACCTTC; CDR3: CASSPSGRGYGYTF
size: .; J: TRBJ1-5; D: TRBD1; V: TRBV5-1; DNA: TGCGCCAGCAGCTTGGGTGGACAGGGGTATCAGCCCCAGCATTTT; CDR3: CASSLGGQGYQPQHF
size: .; J: TRBJ2-7; D: .; V: TRBV11-2; DNA: TGTGCCAGCAGCTTAGATCTGACAGGAGGAGGCTACGAGCAGTACTTC; CDR3: CASSLDLTGGGYEQYF
size: few; J: TRBJ1-1; D: .; V: TRBV5-8; DNA: TGTGCCAGCAGCTTGAGGACGACTAACACTGAAGCTTTCTTT; CDR3: CASSLRTTNTEAFF
size: few; J: TRBJ2-1; D: TRBD2; V: TRBV20-1; DNA: TGCAGTGCTAGAGGGACTAGCGACGAATACTACAATGAGCAGTTCTTC; CDR3: CSARGTSDEYYNEQFF
size: few; J: TRBJ1-4; D: .; V: TRBV9; DNA: TGTGCCAGCAGCGAGCGAAAGGGGACTAATGAAAAACTGTTTTTT; CDR3: CASSERKGTNEKLFF
size: .; J: TRBJ2-5; D: .; V: TRBV6-5; DNA: TGTGCCAGCAGTAGACCAAGCCATCCAAATCAAAAAGAGACCCAGTACTTC; CDR3: CASSRPSHPNQKETQYF
size: few; J: TRBJ2-2; D: TRBD1; V: TRBV9; DNA: TGTGCCAGCAGCTTCGACAGGGCCAGTCGGTCAGGGGAGCTGTTTTTT; CDR3: CASSFDRASRSGELFF
size: .; J: TRBJ1-2; D: .; V: TRBV29-1; DNA: TGCAGCGTTGAAGCAGTACCCTATGGCTACACCTTC; CDR3: CSVEAVPYGYTF
size: .; J: TRBJ1-6; D: TRBD1; V: TRBV6-5; DNA: TGTGCCAGCAGTGCGCTCAGGGGGGGAGATTCACCCCTCCACTTT; CDR3: CASSALRGGDSPLHF
size: .; J: TRBJ1-2; D: .; V: TRBV4-3; DNA: TGCGCCAGCAGCCAAGAGAGGGAGTACTATGGCTACACCTTC; CDR3: CASSQEREYYGYTF
size: few; J: TRBJ1-1; D: .; V: TRBV4-2; DNA: TGTGCCAGCAGCCAGGCGACAGTAGGCACTGAAGCTTTCTTT; CDR3: CASSQATVGTEAFF
size: few; J: TRBJ1-1; D: .; V: TRBV7-9; DNA: TGTGCCAGCAGCTTAGGGGCCCTGGAAGCTTTCTTT; CDR3: CASSLGALEAFF
size: large; J: TRBJ1-1; D: .; V: TRBV18; DNA: TGTGCCAGCTCACCATCCCCTGCCCTCACTGAAGCTTTCTTT; CDR3: CASSPSPALTEAFF
size: .; J: TRBJ2-7; D: TRBD1; V: TRBV7-9; DNA: TGTGCCAGCAGCTTTGGGGACAGGGGCTACGAGCAGTACTTC; CDR3: CASSFGDRGYEQYF
size: few; J: TRBJ2-5; D: .; V: TRBV19; DNA: TGTGCCAGTAGTCCCTCCTCGCAGACCCAGTACTTC; CDR3: CASSPSSQTQYF
size: .; J: TRBJ2-7; D: TRBD2; V: TRBV5-1; DNA: TGCGCCAGCAGCGTCAGCGGGAGCATTTACGAGCAGTACTTC; CDR3: CASSVSGSIYEQYF
size: .; J: TRBJ2-6; D: .; V: TRBV20-1; DNA: TGCAGTGCTACCGACTGGTCTGGGGCCAACGTCCTGACTTTC; CDR3: CSATDWSGANVLTF
size: many; J: TRBJ2-1; D: TRBD2; V: TRBV27; DNA: TGTGCCACCGGGACTAGAGGGGGGGGTCGGTTCTTC; CDR3: CATGTRGGGRFF
size: few; J: TRBJ2-3; D: .; V: TRBV20-1; DNA: TGCAGTGCTAGAGATCGGAAACCATTATGGGATACGCAGTATTTT; CDR3: CSARDRKPLWDTQYF
size: .; J: TRBJ1-6; D: .; V: TRBV4-1; DNA: TGCGCCAGCAGCCAGCAGGGGCCGCTTTCACCCCTCCACTTT; CDR3: CASSQQGPLSPLHF
size: .; J: TRBJ2-7; D: .; V: TRBV6-2/TRBV6-3; DNA: TGTGCCAGCAGTTACCTAGGGGTACGCGAGCAGTACTTC; CDR3: CASSYLGVREQYF
size: many; J: TRBJ2-2; D: .; V: TRBV12-3/TRBV12-4; DNA: TGTGCCAGCAGCGAAGTGGAGGACCCCACAGGGGAGCTGTTTTTT; CDR3: CASSEVEDPTGELFF
size: .; J: TRBJ2-7; D: .; V: TRBV4-1; DNA: TGCGCCAGCAGCCAAGTTGGATACAGAAGCTCCTACGAGCAGTACTTC; CDR3: CASSQVGYRSSYEQYF
size: many; J: TRBJ2-7; D: TRBD1; V: TRBV10-3; DNA: TGTGCCATCAGTGAGCCCCAATTAATGGGGACAGGCTCCTACGAGCAGTACTTC; CDR3: CAISEPQLMGTGSYEQYF
size: .; J: TRBJ2-7; D: TRBD2; V: TRBV7-6; DNA: TGTGCCAGCAGCTTAGCCCGGACTAGCGGGAGTTTTCACGAGCAGTACTTC; CDR3: CASSLARTSGSFHEQYF
size: .; J: TRBJ2-7; D: TRBD2; V: TRBV12-3/TRBV12-4; DNA: TGTGCCAGCAGTTCCACTAGCGGGGGAGTCTACGAGCAGTACTTC; CDR3: CASSSTSGGVYEQYF
size: few; J: TRBJ1-1; D: TRBD1; V: TRBV6-5; DNA: TGTGCCAGCAGCCCCGGGACAGGGCCCCTAATGAACACTGAAGCTTTCTTT; CDR3: CASSPGTGPLMNTEAFF
size: few; J: TRBJ2-3; D: TRBD2; V: TRBV30; DNA: TGTGCCGGGACGAGGTTCCGGACTAGCGGGGGGGCTTCGCTAGAAGATACGCAGTATTTT; CDR3: CAGTRFRTSGGASLEDTQYF
size: .; J: TRBJ1-1; D: .; V: TRBV7-2; DNA: TGTGCCAGCAGCTTCGGGACGAGGGCATGGGGGACGAACACTGAAGCTTTCTTT; CDR3: CASSFGTRAWGTNTEAFF
size: .; J: TRBJ2-7; D: .; V: TRBV6-5; DNA: TGTGCCAGCAGTTACTCGACGCGGGATATTCTTCTGTACGAGCAGTACTTC; CDR3: CASSYSTRDILLYEQYF
size: few; J: TRBJ2-1; D: .; V: TRBV9; DNA: TGTGCCAGCAGCGTAGCTGGGGTAGACTACAATGAGCAGTTCTTC; CDR3: CASSVAGVDYNEQFF
size: many; J: TRBJ2-5; D: .; V: TRBV9; DNA: TGTGCCAGCAGGGGCGATGAAGAGACCCAGTACTTC; CDR3: CASRGDEETQYF
size: once; J: TRBJ2-3; D: .; V: TRBV20-1; DNA: TGCAGTGCTAAAGGGGCCGCGACAGATGCGCAGTATTTT; CDR3: CSAKGAATDAQYF
size: few; J: TRBJ2-1; D: .; V: TRBV4-1; DNA: TGCGCCAGCAGCCAAGAACCGGGGGCCTTGGGCAATGAGCAGTTCTTC; CDR3: CASSQEPGALGNEQFF
size: few; J: TRBJ2-7; D: .; V: TRBV7-9; DNA: TGTGCCAGCAGCTTACCCCGTTTTTACGAGCAGTACTTC; CDR3: CASSLPRFYEQYF
size: few; J: TRBJ2-7; D: .; V: TRBV18; DNA: TGTGCCAGCTCACCACCAGGGACGGATGTCCTGTACGAGCAGTACTTC; CDR3: CASSPPGTDVLYEQYF